This paragraph reports one T cell receptor beta chain. This record comes from a study of T cell changes during pregnancy in multiple sclerosis. Here immunoSEQ multiplex PCR was the method, and the copy in TCRdb shows in-frame clones only, minus some. The sample carries about 40,000 clones, around 90% recorded once. There are 15 residues in the CDR3. The V and J ends lost 4 bases and 0 bases respectively, with 11 bases between them. Germline CDR1 and CDR2: SGHDN and FVKESK. The clonotype originates from a female donor with multiple sclerosis, enrolled in a pregnancy study. This chain connects TRBV14 to TRBJ2-3; maybe TRBD2 (5 bases). The specimen was CD4+ T cells from peripheral blood mononuclear cells, collected in the third trimester of pregnancy. Here the CDR3 DNA reads TGTGCCAGCAGCCTCCTAGCTTCTAGCACAGATACGCAGTATTTT. It translates to CASSLLASSTDTQYF.